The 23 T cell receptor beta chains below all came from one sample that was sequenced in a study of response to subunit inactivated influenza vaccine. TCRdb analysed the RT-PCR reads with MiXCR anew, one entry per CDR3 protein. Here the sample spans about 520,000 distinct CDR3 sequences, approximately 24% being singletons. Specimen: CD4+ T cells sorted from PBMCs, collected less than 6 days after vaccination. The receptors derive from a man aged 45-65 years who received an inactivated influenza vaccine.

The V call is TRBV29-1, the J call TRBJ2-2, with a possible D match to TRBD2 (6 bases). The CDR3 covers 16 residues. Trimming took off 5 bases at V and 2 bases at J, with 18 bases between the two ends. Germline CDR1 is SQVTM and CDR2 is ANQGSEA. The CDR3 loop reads CSVPLGGLANTGELFF. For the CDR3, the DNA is TGCAGCGTTCCTCTCGGGGGACTGGCCAACACCGGGGAGCTGTTTTTT.

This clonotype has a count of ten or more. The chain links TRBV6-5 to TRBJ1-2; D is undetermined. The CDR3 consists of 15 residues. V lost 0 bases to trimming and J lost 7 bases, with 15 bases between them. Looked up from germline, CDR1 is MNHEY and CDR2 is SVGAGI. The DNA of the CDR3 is TGTGCCAGCAGTTACTCGTGGCAGGCAGTCGGTGGCTACACCTTC. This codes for CASSYSWQAVGGYTF.

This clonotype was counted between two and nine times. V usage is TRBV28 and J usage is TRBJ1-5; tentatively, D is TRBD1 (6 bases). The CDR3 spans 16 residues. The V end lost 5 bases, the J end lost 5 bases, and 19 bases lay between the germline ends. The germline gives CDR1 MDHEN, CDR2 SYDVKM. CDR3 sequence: CASSPSNRASHQPQHF. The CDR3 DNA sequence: TGTGCCAGCAGTCCAAGTAACAGGGCAAGCCATCAGCCCCAGCATTTT.

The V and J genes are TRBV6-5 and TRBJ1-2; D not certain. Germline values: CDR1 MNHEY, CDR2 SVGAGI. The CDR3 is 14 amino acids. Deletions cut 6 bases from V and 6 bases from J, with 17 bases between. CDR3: CASRGGGRVDGYTF. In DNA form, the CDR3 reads TGTGCCAGCAGGGGCGGTGGGAGGGTCGATGGCTACACCTTC.

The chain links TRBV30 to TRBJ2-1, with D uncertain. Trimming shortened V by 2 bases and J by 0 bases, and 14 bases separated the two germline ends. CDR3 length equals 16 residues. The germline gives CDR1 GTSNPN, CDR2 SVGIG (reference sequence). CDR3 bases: TGTGCCTGGAGTTCCTTCGGCGCAATCTCCTACAATGAGCAGTTCTTC. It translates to CAWSSFGAISYNEQFF. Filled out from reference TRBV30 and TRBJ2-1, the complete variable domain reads SQTIHQWPATLVQPVGSPLSLECTVEGTSNPNLYWYRQAAGRGLQLLFYSVGIGQISSEVPQNLSASRPQDRQFILSSKKLLLSDSGFYLCAWSSFGAISYNEQFFGPGTRLTVL.

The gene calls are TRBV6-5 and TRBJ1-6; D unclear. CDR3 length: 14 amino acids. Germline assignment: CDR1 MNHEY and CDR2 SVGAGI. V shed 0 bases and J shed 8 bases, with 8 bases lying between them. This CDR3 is CASSYSLNDSPLHF. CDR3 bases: TGTGCCAGCAGTTACTCGCTAAACGATTCACCCCTCCACTTT.

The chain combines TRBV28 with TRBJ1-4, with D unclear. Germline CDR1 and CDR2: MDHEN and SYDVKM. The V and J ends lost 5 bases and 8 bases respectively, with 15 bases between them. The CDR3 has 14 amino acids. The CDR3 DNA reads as TGTGCCAGCAGTCCGGGGTCCCAGGTGGAAAAACTGTTTTTT. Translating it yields CASSPGSQVEKLFF.

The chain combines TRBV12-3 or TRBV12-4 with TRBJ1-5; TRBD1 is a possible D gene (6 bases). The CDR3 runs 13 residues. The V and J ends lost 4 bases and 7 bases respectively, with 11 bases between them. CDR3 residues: CASSSGAKQPQHF. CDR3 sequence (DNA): TGTGCCAGCAGTTCAGGGGCAAAACAGCCCCAGCATTTT.

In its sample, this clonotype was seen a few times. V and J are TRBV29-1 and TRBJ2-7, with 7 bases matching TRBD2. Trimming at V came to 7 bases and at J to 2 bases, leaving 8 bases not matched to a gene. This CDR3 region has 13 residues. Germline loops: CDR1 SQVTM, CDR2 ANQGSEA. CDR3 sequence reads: CSGTSDATYEQYF. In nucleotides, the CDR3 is TGCAGCGGCACTAGCGACGCAACCTACGAGCAGTACTTC.

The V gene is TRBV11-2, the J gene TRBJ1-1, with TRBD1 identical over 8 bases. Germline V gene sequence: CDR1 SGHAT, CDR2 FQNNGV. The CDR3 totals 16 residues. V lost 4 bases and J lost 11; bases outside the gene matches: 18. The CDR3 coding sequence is TGTGCCAGCAGCTCGAAACGCCGAGGACAGGGAGGAAAGGCTTTCTTT. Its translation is CASSSKRRGQGGKAFF.

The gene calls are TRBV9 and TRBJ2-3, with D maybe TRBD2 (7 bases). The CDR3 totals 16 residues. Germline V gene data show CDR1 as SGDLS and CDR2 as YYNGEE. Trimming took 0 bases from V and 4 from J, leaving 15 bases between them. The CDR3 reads CASSVGAGARADTQYF. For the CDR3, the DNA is TGTGCCAGCAGCGTAGGTGCGGGGGCACGGGCAGATACGCAGTATTTT. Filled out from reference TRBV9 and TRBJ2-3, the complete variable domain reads DSGVTQTPKHLITATGQRVTLRCSPRSGDLSVYWYQQSLDQGLQFLIQYYNGEERAKGNILERFSAQQFPDLHSELNLSSLELGDSALYFCASSVGAGARADTQYFGPGTRLTVL.

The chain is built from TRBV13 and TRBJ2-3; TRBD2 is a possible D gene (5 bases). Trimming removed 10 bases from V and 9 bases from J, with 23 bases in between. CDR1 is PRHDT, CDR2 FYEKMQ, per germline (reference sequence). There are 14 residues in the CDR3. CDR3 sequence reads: CATTDTRRSGTQYF. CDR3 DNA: TGTGCCACCACTGACACTCGCAGGTCGGGAACGCAGTATTTT.

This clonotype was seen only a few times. As DNA, the CDR3 is TGTGCCAGCTCAGCCGAACAGGGTTATGGCTACACCTTC. Translated: CASSAEQGYGYTF. The chain uses TRBV18 and TRBJ1-2, with D perhaps matching TRBD1 (6 bases). CDR3 length: 13 residues. V lost 5 bases and J 5 bases, leaving 12 bases between the germline ends. CDR1 and CDR2 (germline): KGHSH, LQKENI.

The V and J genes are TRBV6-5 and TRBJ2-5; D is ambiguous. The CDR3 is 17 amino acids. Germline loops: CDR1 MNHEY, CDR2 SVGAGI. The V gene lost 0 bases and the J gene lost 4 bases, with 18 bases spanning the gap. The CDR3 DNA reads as TGTGCCAGCAGTTACTCGATCCTGCGCTCCGGTAGAGAGACCCAGTACTTC. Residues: CASSYSILRSGRETQYF.

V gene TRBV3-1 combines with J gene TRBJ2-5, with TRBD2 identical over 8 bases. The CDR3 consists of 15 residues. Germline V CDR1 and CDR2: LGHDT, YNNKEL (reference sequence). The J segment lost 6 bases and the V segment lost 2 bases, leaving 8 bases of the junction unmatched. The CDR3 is CASSQNTGGHQTQYF. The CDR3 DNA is TGTGCCAGCAGCCAAAACACGGGAGGGCACCAGACCCAGTACTTC.

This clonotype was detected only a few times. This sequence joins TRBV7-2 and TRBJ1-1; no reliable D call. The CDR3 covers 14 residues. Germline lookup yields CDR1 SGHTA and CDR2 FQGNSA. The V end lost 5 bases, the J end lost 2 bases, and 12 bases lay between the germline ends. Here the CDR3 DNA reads TGTGCCAGCAGCCGAATGACACTAAACACTGAAGCTTTCTTT. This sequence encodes CASSRMTLNTEAFF.

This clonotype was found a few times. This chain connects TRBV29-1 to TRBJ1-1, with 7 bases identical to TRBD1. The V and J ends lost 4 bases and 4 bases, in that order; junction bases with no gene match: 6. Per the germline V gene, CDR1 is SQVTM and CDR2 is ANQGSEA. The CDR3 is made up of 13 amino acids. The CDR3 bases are TGCAGCGTTGTGGGCAGGGGGGGCACTGAAGCTTTCTTT. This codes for CSVVGRGGTEAFF.

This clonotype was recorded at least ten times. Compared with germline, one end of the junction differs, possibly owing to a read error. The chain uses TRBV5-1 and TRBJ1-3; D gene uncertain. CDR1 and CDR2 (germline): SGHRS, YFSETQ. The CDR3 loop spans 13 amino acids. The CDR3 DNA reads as TGTGCCAGCAGTTTGGGGTCTGGAAACACCATATATTTT. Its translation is CASSLGSGNTIYF.

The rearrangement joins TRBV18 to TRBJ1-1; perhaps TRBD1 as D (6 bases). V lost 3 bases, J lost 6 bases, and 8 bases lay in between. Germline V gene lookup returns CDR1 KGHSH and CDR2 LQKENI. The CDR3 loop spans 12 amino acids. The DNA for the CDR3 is TGTGCCAGCTCACCCTCAGGGGCTGAAGCTTTCTTT. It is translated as CASSPSGAEAFF.

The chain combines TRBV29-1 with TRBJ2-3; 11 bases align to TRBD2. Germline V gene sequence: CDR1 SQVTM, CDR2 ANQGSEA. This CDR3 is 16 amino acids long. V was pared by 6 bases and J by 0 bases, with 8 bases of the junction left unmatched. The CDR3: CSVDQRLAGSTDTQYF. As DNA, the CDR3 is TGCAGCGTCGACCAACGACTAGCGGGAAGCACAGATACGCAGTATTTT.

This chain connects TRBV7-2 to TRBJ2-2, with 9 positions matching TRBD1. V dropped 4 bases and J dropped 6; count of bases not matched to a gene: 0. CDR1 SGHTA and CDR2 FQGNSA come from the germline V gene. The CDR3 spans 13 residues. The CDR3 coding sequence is TGTGCCAGCAGCTGGGACAGGGCCGGGGAGCTGTTTTTT. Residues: CASSWDRAGELFF.

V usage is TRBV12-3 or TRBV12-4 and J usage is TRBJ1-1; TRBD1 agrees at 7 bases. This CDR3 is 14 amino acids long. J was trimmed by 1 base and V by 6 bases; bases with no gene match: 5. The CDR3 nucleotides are TGTGCCAGCAGACTGACAGGGAGGAACACTGAAGCTTTCTTT. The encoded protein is CASRLTGRNTEAFF.

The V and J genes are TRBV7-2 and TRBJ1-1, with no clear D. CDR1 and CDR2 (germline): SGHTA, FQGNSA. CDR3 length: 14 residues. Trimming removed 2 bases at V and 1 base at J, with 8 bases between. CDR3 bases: TGTGCCAGCAGCTTAAACAGCCCGAACACTGAAGCTTTCTTT. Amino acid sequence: CASSLNSPNTEAFF.